The 23 T cell receptor beta chains below come from one sample, sequenced in a study of blood T cell repertoires in COVID-19. Clones were read by immunoSEQ multiplex PCR, and TCRdb kept only the in-frame ones, dropping some. The sample records 200,000 to 300,000 clones, 75% to 90% being singletons. Sequenced sample: peripheral blood. These receptors all come from a young man with active or convalescent COVID-19.

This clone came up a few times. V gene TRBV5-1 combines with J gene TRBJ2-3; the match to TRBD2 covers 13 bases. This CDR3 region has 16 residues. Germline V gives CDR1 SGHRS, CDR2 YFSETQ. Trimming removed 4 bases from V and 4 bases from J; junction bases left unmatched: 6. This CDR3 is CASSTGTSGESDTQYF. The CDR3 coding sequence is TGCGCCAGCAGCACCGGGACTAGCGGGGAATCAGATACGCAGTATTTT.

The genes are TRBV5-4 and TRBJ2-7, with TRBD2 as a possible D gene (7 bases). V was shortened by 4 bases and J by 2 bases, with 19 bases between the two germline ends. This CDR3 region has 16 residues. Germline V gene data show CDR1 as SGHNT and CDR2 as YYREEE (reference sequence). The CDR3 DNA follows: TGTGCCAGCAGCCTACGCCGGGGGGCACCTACCTACGAGCAGTACTTC. It encodes CASSLRRGAPTYEQYF.

This clone was seen a handful of times. The chain has TRBV6-2 or TRBV6-3 and TRBJ2-7, with 7 positions matching TRBD2. V trimming: 5 bases; J trimming: 2 bases; junction bases outside the gene matches: 12. Germline-derived CDR1 and CDR2 are MNHEY and SVGEGT. The length of the CDR3 is 16 residues. CDR3 amino acids: CASSPLRLAGAYEQYF. The CDR3 DNA reads TGTGCCAGCAGTCCACTGAGACTAGCCGGAGCCTACGAGCAGTACTTC.

This chain links TRBV4-1 with TRBJ1-1; D perhaps matches TRBD1 (6 bases). This CDR3 is 16 amino acids long. V lost 4 bases to trimming and J lost 4 bases, with 19 bases between them. The germline gives CDR1 MGHRA, CDR2 YSYEKL. This chain's CDR3 is CASSPQGNGVGTEAFF. DNA for the CDR3: TGCGCCAGCAGCCCTCAGGGGAACGGTGTGGGCACTGAAGCTTTCTTT.

The chain has TRBV7-9 and TRBJ1-1; D may be TRBD1 (5 bases). The V end lost 5 bases, the J end lost 1 base, and 11 bases lay between the germline ends. The germline gives CDR1 SEHNR, CDR2 FQNEAQ (reference sequence). The CDR3 runs 14 residues. CDR3 protein: CASSPQGGNTEAFF. CDR3 nucleotides: TGTGCCAGCAGCCCGCAGGGTGGGAACACTGAAGCTTTCTTT. Using reference TRBV7-9 and TRBJ1-1 for the parts outside the CDR3, the full variable domain is DTGVSQNPRHKITKRGQNVTFRCDPISEHNRLYWYRQTLGQGPEFLTYFQNEAQLEKSRLLSDRFSAERPKGSFSTLEIQRTEQGDSAMYLCASSPQGGNTEAFFGQGTRLTVV.

The CDR3 DNA sequence: TGTGCCAGCAGCTTAGGTGCGTCACTCATTCAGTACTTC. Protein product: CASSLGASLIQYF. The rearrangement uses TRBV7-8 and TRBJ2-4; D not certain. V was clipped by 1 base and J by 9 bases, with 10 bases between them. CDR1 SGHVS and CDR2 FQNEAQ come from the germline V gene. The CDR3 has 13 residues.

This chain links TRBV23-1 with TRBJ1-5; 7 bases line up with TRBD1. TRBV23-1 is classed as an ORF, of uncertain function. V shed 0 bases, J shed 6 bases, and the junction held 20 bases outside the gene matches. This CDR3 has 20 residues. The CDR3 DNA reads TGCGCCAGCAGTCAATCGCAATTCGACTCAAAAGACAGGGACGGTCAGCCCCAGCATTTT. It is translated as CASSQSQFDSKDRDGQPQHF.

This rearrangement joins TRBV4-1 to TRBJ2-7, with TRBD2 identical over 11 bases. The CDR3 covers 16 residues. The germline CDR1 and CDR2 sequences are MGHRA and YSYEKL. The V segment lost 1 base and the J segment 5 bases; nucleotides outside the gene matches: 7. The CDR3 here is CASSQATLAGGDEQYF. The CDR3 DNA reads TGCGCCAGCAGCCAAGCGACCCTAGCGGGGGGCGACGAGCAGTACTTC.

This chain connects TRBV20-1 to TRBJ1-1; D is unclear. The V end lost 5 bases, the J end lost 4 bases, and 5 bases lay between the germline ends. The CDR3 has 10 amino acids. Germline V CDR1 and CDR2: DFQATT, SNEGSKA (reference sequence). CDR3: CSAQRTEAFF. CDR3 bases: TGCAGTGCTCAGCGCACTGAAGCTTTCTTT.

This chain links TRBV19 with TRBJ2-2; tentatively, D is TRBD1 (7 bases). Trimming shortened V by 4 bases and J by 5 bases, and 14 bases separated the two germline ends. Germline V gene sequence: CDR1 LNHDA, CDR2 SQIVND (reference sequence). The CDR3 is 15 residues long. Written as DNA, the CDR3 is TGTGCCAGTAGTACTAAACAGGGGAGGACCGGGGAGCTGTTTTTT. Its translation is CASSTKQGRTGELFF.

The gene calls are TRBV6-5 and TRBJ1-2, with TRBD1 identical over 8 bases. The V segment lost 5 bases and the J segment 6 bases; nucleotides outside the gene matches: 5. The CDR3 consists of 13 residues. Germline CDR1 reads MNHEY; CDR2 reads SVGAGI. The CDR3 is CASSRTGLNGYTF. DNA for the CDR3: TGTGCCAGCAGTCGGACAGGGTTGAATGGCTACACCTTC.

The rearrangement links TRBV29-1 to TRBJ1-4; D is possibly TRBD1 (6 bases). V dropped 6 bases and J dropped 7 bases, with 12 bases sitting between them. CDR3 length: 12 residues. Germline CDR1 and CDR2: SQVTM and ANQGSEA. This chain's CDR3 is CSVGGGSEKLFF. As DNA, the CDR3 is TGCAGCGTCGGTGGGGGCAGTGAAAAACTGTTTTTT.

The V gene is TRBV19, the J gene TRBJ1-1; 7 bases agree with TRBD1. The CDR3 sequence is 14 residues long. Germline lookup yields CDR1 LNHDA and CDR2 SQIVND (reference sequence). J lost 5 bases, V lost 5 bases, and 8 bases had no gene match. CDR3 amino acids: CASSFGTAYTEAFF. The CDR3 DNA sequence: TGTGCCAGTAGTTTCGGGACAGCTTATACTGAAGCTTTCTTT.

The gene calls are TRBV4-3 and TRBJ2-7; TRBD2 matches 10 bases. V lost 0 bases, J lost 3 bases, and 5 bases stayed unmatched. Germline assignment: CDR1 LGHNA and CDR2 YSLEER. This CDR3 spans 16 amino acids. CDR3 residues: CASSQDPKRGGYEQYF. In nucleotides, the CDR3 is TGCGCCAGCAGCCAAGATCCCAAGCGGGGGGGCTACGAGCAGTACTTC.

The V and J genes are TRBV3-1 (or the pseudogene TRBV3-2) and TRBJ2-1, with TRBD2 matching 9 bases. J gave up 4 bases and V 0 bases, and 4 bases lay outside the gene matches. Germline V gene lookup returns CDR1 LGHDT and CDR2 YNNKEL (reference sequence). The CDR3 runs to 16 residues. The CDR3 region has the DNA TGTGCCAGCAGCCAAGATAACAGCGGGGGGTACAATGAGCAGTTCTTC. This translates into CASSQDNSGGYNEQFF.

The chain recombines TRBV7-2 with TRBJ2-3; 9 nucleotides line up with TRBD2. The trim removed 5 bases at V and 5 bases at J, leaving 11 bases unmatched. Germline assignment: CDR1 SGHTA and CDR2 FQGNSA. The CDR3 is made up of 16 amino acids. Here the CDR3 reads CASSPRAAGGGDTQYF. Written as DNA, the CDR3 is TGTGCCAGCAGCCCTCGGGCAGCGGGGGGCGGAGATACGCAGTATTTT. Filled out from reference TRBV7-2 and TRBJ2-3, the complete variable domain reads GAGVSQSPSNKVTEKGKDVELRCDPISGHTALYWYRQSLGQGLEFLIYFQGNSAPDKSGLPSDRFSAERTGGSVSTLTIQRTQQEDSAVYLCASSPRAAGGGDTQYFGPGTRLTVL.

The chain has TRBV5-6 and TRBJ2-1, with TRBD2 identical over 8 bases. The ends lost 4 bases at V and 6 bases at J; junction bases unmatched: 12. Per the germline V gene, CDR1 is SGHDT and CDR2 is YYEEEE. The CDR3 runs to 16 residues. The CDR3 DNA reads as TGTGCCAGCAGCCATAATCTAGCGGGCTATTTCAATGAGCAGTTCTTC. Translating it yields CASSHNLAGYFNEQFF.

V and J are TRBV6-5 and TRBJ2-7, with a possible D match to TRBD1 (6 bases). Germline values: CDR1 MNHEY, CDR2 SVGAGI. The V gene lost 6 bases and the J gene lost 3 bases, with 9 bases spanning the gap. The CDR3 is 12 residues long. The CDR3 loop is CASSHRDYEQYF. In nucleotides, the CDR3 is TGTGCCAGCAGCCACAGGGACTACGAGCAGTACTTC.

The chain recombines TRBV6-6 with TRBJ2-1, with a possible D match to TRBD2 (5 bases). Trimming left V 6 bases short and J 10 bases short, with 13 bases between. Looked up from germline, CDR1 is MNHNY and CDR2 is SVGAGI (reference sequence). The CDR3 length is 12 residues. The DNA for the CDR3 is TGTGCCAGCAGCGATCCGCCGGGGGAGCAGTTCTTC. It translates to CASSDPPGEQFF.

The chain uses TRBV9 and TRBJ2-1; 8 nucleotides match TRBD1. CDR3 length: 14 amino acids. V dropped 3 bases and J dropped 9; count of bases not matched to a gene: 8. Per the germline V gene, CDR1 is SGDLS and CDR2 is YYNGEE. As DNA, the CDR3 is TGTGCCAGCAGCGGGAGGACAGGGCTGGGTGAGCAGTTCTTC. It codes for CASSGRTGLGEQFF.

V gene TRBV5-1 combines with J gene TRBJ2-3; D perhaps matches TRBD2 (6 bases). Germline CDR1 SGHRS, CDR2 YFSETQ. The CDR3 contains 15 residues. V gave up 0 bases and J gave up 6 bases, with 14 bases separating them. In DNA, the CDR3 is TGCGCCAGCAGCTTGGGTGCGGGACTTTTCGATACGCAGTATTTT. Translation gives CASSLGAGLFDTQYF.

V and J are TRBV5-1 and TRBJ1-1, with D perhaps TRBD1 (6 bases). Trimming shortened V by 1 base and J by 6 bases, and 16 bases separated the two germline ends. This CDR3 has 15 amino acids. CDR1 is SGHRS and CDR2 is YFSETQ in the germline V gene. The CDR3 reads CASSLQGREVAEAFF. DNA for the CDR3: TGCGCCAGCAGCTTGCAGGGGAGGGAGGTGGCTGAAGCTTTCTTT.

There are a few counts of this clone. V gene TRBV19 combines with J gene TRBJ1-5; D perhaps matches TRBD1 (5 bases). The ends were cut back, 3 bases at V and 1 base at J, with 13 bases in the middle. CDR1 and CDR2 (germline): LNHDA, SQIVND (reference sequence). The CDR3 loop spans 16 amino acids. The CDR3 region is CASSIRQQESNQPQHF. The CDR3 nucleotides are TGTGCCAGTAGTATTCGTCAACAGGAAAGCAATCAGCCCCAGCATTTT.